This is a list of T cell receptor beta chains from one sample in a study of blood T cells in healthy people across ages. A single record per CDR3 protein comes from TCRdb applying MiXCR to the 5' RACE reads. The repertoire holds approximately 800,000 distinct CDR3 sequences, with roughly 40% as singletons. The source material was blood. The source is a man aged 18 to 29 in good health. CDR3s include the opening cysteine and the closing phenylalanine or tryptophan. A D gene is named only where the DNA matches it firmly. A clone size is listed for some rows: how often the clone was seen (once, few, many), or a class if it is expanded.

TRBV20-1,TRBD1,.,TRBJ1-1,CSAKTGKNTEAFF,TGCAGTGCTAAGACAGGGAAGAACACTGAAGCTTTCTTT
TRBV6-6,.,few,TRBJ1-4,CASSYFLRTIPEKLFF,TGTGCCAGCAGTTATTTTCTCCGGACCATTCCTGAAAAACTGTTTTTT
TRBV4-3,TRBD2,.,TRBJ2-5,CASSQDGPGRAGSRGNEQYF,TGCGCCAGCAGCCAAGATGGCCCGGGACGAGCGGGGTCAAGGGGCAATGAGCAGTACTTC
TRBV12-3/TRBV12-4,.,few,TRBJ2-1,CASTSREGNEQFF,TGTGCCAGCACATCCCGAGAGGGCAATGAGCAGTTCTTC
TRBV4-1,.,few,TRBJ1-5,CASSQELYSNQPQHF,TGCGCCAGCAGCCAAGAGCTGTATAGCAATCAGCCCCAGCATTTT
TRBV20-1,TRBD2,few,TRBJ2-1,CSARISGGASEQFF,TGCAGTGCTAGAATTAGCGGGGGGGCAAGTGAGCAGTTCTTC
TRBV20-1,.,.,TRBJ1-2,CRQGGDGYTF,TGCAGGCAGGGTGGCGATGGCTACACCTTC
TRBV20-1,.,.,TRBJ2-2,CSARLSPGLNTGELFF,TGCAGTGCTAGATTGTCCCCAGGACTGAACACCGGGGAGCTGTTTTTT
TRBV5-1,.,.,TRBJ2-7,CASVTGYF,TGCGCCAGCGTTACAGGGTACTTC
TRBV7-2,TRBD1,.,TRBJ1-6,CTSSARDRGNSPLHF,TGTACCAGCAGCGCCCGGGACAGGGGAAATTCACCCCTCCACTTT
TRBV9,.,.,TRBJ2-1,CASSVARASAHNEQFF,TGTGCCAGCAGCGTAGCGAGGGCTAGCGCCCACAATGAGCAGTTCTTC
TRBV29-1,.,once,TRBJ1-1,CSVEVGKLMNTEAFF,TGCAGCGTTGAAGTGGGCAAGCTAATGAACACTGAAGCTTTCTTT
TRBV20-1,TRBD1,few,TRBJ2-3,CSARGDRVVTDTQYF,TGCAGTGCTAGGGGGGACAGGGTTGTAACAGATACGCAGTATTTT
TRBV20-1,.,.,TRBJ1-5,CSARDLGVNQPQHF,TGCAGTGCTAGAGATTTAGGGGTCAATCAGCCCCAGCATTTT